The 11 T cell receptor beta chains in this list originate from one sample, sequenced in a study of Ad26.COV2.S vaccination and SARS-CoV-2 variants. Sample treatment: roughly 20 received Ad26.COV2.S at low or high dose, single or two shots; about 5 received placebo; per-sample allocation not given. Vaccine and placebo recipients were sampled on day 63 after the first injection. Produced via immunoSEQ multiplex PCR; TCRdb's table is partial and in-frame only. This sample has about 680,000 clones; around 89% occur once, and the top ten carry roughly 1.5%. Sequenced material: peripheral blood, taken in a trial of Ad26.COV2.S vaccine versus placebo. The receptors were gathered from a person between 18 and 59 years old who received the Ad26.COV2.S COVID-19 vaccine or a placebo.

V usage is TRBV19 and J usage is TRBJ1-5; 8 nucleotides agree with TRBD1. CDR3 length equals 16 residues. The junction had 7 bases not matched to a gene; V was cut back by 5 bases and J by 1 base. Germline assignment: CDR1 LNHDA and CDR2 SQIVND (reference sequence). In DNA form, the CDR3 reads TGTGCCAGTAGTCTCACAGGGGGTAGAAGCAATCAGCCCCAGCATTTT. Protein: CASSLTGGRSNQPQHF.

A remark on this clone: In the same sample, other DNA sequences code for this CDR3. The chain has TRBV6-5 and TRBJ2-7, with D hard to call. Deletions cut 7 bases from V and 0 bases from J, with 10 bases between. This CDR3 has 13 amino acids. Germline CDR1 is MNHEY and CDR2 is SVGAGI. DNA for the CDR3: TGTGCCAGCACCCCCGGCCACTCCTACGAGCAGTACTTC. It is translated as CASTPGHSYEQYF.

The gene calls are TRBV11-2 and TRBJ2-5; a weak D match, TRBD2 (6 bases). This CDR3 region has 13 residues. The germline CDR1 and CDR2 sequences are SGHAT and FQNNGV. V was shortened by 5 bases and J by 4 bases, with 11 bases between the two germline ends. For the CDR3, the DNA is TGTGCCAGCAGCCCCGTGGGGGGAGAGACCCAGTACTTC. This sequence encodes CASSPVGGETQYF. Using reference TRBV11-2 and TRBJ2-5 for the parts outside the CDR3, the full variable domain is EAGVAQSPRYKIIEKRQSVAFWCNPISGHATLYWYQQILGQGPKLLIQFQNNGVVDDSQLPKDRFSAERLKGVDSTLKIQPAKLEDSAVYLCASSPVGGETQYFGPGTRLLVL.

The count of this clone is one. V usage is TRBV18 and J usage is TRBJ1-6; D call uncertain. The germline V gene has CDR1 KGHSH and CDR2 LQKENI. V was clipped by 4 bases and J by 9 bases, with 7 bases between them. This CDR3 has 12 residues. The CDR3 DNA is TGTGCCAGCTCACTCCCGGGTTCACCCCTCCACTTT. As protein: CASSLPGSPLHF.

J is TRBJ2-1 and V is TRBV7-2; 10 nucleotides match TRBD2. Losses at the gene ends were 1 base for V and 8 bases for J; bases not matched to a gene: 8. The CDR3 loop spans 16 amino acids. Germline V lookup: CDR1 SGHTA, CDR2 FQGNSA. CDR3 bases: TGTGCCAGCAGCTTAGGTGCTAGCGGGGGTCTGTATGAGCAGTTCTTC. Translated, it gives CASSLGASGGLYEQFF.

The chain combines TRBV6-5 with TRBJ2-7; 12 bases line up with TRBD2. The CDR3 length is 15 residues. V lost 7 bases to trimming and J lost 2 bases; unmatched junction nucleotides: 6. Germline V lookup: CDR1 MNHEY, CDR2 SVGAGI. CDR3 region: CASNRGLAGTYEQYF. The CDR3 DNA reads TGTGCCAGCAACCGCGGACTAGCGGGGACCTACGAGCAGTACTTC.

The chain joins TRBV5-6 to TRBJ2-7; D may be TRBD2 (6 bases). The V and J ends lost 3 bases and 1 base respectively, with 11 bases between them. The CDR3 runs to 14 residues. The germline V gene has CDR1 SGHDT and CDR2 YYEEEE. In nucleotides, the CDR3 is TGTGCCAGCAGCTCACTAGGAGGGTCCTACGAGCAGTACTTC. Amino acids: CASSSLGGSYEQYF.

The CDR3 DNA reads TGTGCCAGCAGCTTGGCTGGCTCGTACGAGCAGTACTTC. Protein: CASSLAGSYEQYF. This chain connects TRBV5-6 to TRBJ2-7; D remains ambiguous. Deletions cut 0 bases from V and 4 bases from J, with 8 bases between. The germline gives CDR1 SGHDT, CDR2 YYEEEE. This CDR3 comprises 13 residues.

This CDR3 reads CASSGGLAVYNEQFF. The CDR3 region has the DNA TGTGCCAGCAGTGGCGGACTAGCGGTCTACAATGAGCAGTTCTTC. The V call is TRBV2, the J call TRBJ2-1; TRBD2 aligns across 10 bases. The V and J ends lost 4 bases and 3 bases, in that order; junction bases with no gene match: 3. This CDR3 contains 15 residues. Germline V CDR1 and CDR2: SNHLY, FYNNEI.

The gene calls are TRBV3-1 (or the pseudogene TRBV3-2) and TRBJ1-2; 10 nucleotides match TRBD1. This CDR3 region has 16 residues. J gave up 7 bases and V 3 bases, and 11 bases lay outside the gene matches. The germline V gene has CDR1 LGHDT and CDR2 YNNKEL (reference sequence). For the CDR3, the DNA is TGTGCCAGCAGCCATGACTTTTGGGGACAGGGGTTTGGCTACACCTTC. It encodes CASSHDFWGQGFGYTF.

The genes are TRBV25-1 and TRBJ1-2, with D unresolved. Trimming stripped 3 bases from V and 5 bases from J, with 10 bases between. CDR1 is MGHDK and CDR2 is SYGVNS in the germline V gene. The CDR3 has 13 residues. The CDR3 DNA sequence: TGTGCCAGCAGTGACCACAGTATTTATGGCTACACCTTC. Amino acids: CASSDHSIYGYTF.